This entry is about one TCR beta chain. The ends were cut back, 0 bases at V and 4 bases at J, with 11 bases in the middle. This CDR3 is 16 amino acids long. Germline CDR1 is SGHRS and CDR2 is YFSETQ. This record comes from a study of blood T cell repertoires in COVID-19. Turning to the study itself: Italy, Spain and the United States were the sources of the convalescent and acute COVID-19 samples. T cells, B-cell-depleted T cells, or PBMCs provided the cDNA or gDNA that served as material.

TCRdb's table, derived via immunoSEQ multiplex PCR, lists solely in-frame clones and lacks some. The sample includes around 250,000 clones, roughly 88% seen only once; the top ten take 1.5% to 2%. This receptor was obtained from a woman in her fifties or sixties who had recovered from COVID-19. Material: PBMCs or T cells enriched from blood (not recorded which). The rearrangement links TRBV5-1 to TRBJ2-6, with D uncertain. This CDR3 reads CASSLGHLSGANVLTF. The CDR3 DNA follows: TGCGCCAGCAGCTTGGGACACCTTTCCGGGGCCAACGTCCTGACTTTC.